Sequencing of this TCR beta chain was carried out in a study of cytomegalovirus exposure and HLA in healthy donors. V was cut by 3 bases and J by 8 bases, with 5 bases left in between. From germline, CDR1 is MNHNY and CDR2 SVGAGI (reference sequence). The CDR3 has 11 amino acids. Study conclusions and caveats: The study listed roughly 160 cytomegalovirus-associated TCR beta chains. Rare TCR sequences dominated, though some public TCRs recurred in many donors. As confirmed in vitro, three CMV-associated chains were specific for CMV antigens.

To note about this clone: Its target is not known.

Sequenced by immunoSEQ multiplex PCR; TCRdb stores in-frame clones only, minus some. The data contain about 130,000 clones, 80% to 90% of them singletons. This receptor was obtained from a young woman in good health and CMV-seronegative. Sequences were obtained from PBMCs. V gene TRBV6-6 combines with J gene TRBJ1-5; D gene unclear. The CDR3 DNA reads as TGTGCCAGCAGTTATTATGAGCCCCAGCATTTT. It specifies CASSYYEPQHF.